A selection of T cell receptor beta chains follows, all from one sample in a study of blood T cells in healthy people across ages. TCRdb used MiXCR to reprocess the 5' RACE reads, holding one entry per CDR3 protein. The data contain hundreds of thousands of distinct CDR3 sequences, 45% to 60% of them singletons. The material sequenced was blood. Source of these receptors: a woman of 80 years or more in good health. The CDR3 runs from the conserved cysteine through the conserved F or W. D genes are given only for firm matches. A clone size is listed for some rows: how often the clone was seen (once, few, many), or a class if it is expanded.

>-|TRBJ1-2|-|TRBV12-3/TRBV12-4
TGTGCCAGCAGCCAGTTTATGACCACCTACACCTTC
CASSQFMTTYTF
>TRBD2|TRBJ2-7|-|TRBV10-3
TGTGCCATCAGGACTAGCGGGGGGACTTACGAGCAGTACTTC
CAIRTSGGTYEQYF
>-|TRBJ2-1|many|TRBV6-5
TGTGCCAGCAGTTACGCTAGAACGCGCTACAATGAGCAGTTCTTC
CASSYARTRYNEQFF
>-|TRBJ2-3|-|TRBV29-1
TGCAGCATTGCGGGGGCCAGGCGCCCCACAGATACGCAGTATTTT
CSIAGARRPTDTQYF
>-|TRBJ2-2|-|TRBV11-2
TGTGCCAGCAGCGACGGACACAACACCGGGGAGCTGTTTTTT
CASSDGHNTGELFF
>-|TRBJ1-5|-|TRBV10-1
TGCGCCAGCAGTGAACGGGGAAATCAGCCCCAGCATTTT
CASSERGNQPQHF
>TRBD1|TRBJ2-1|-|TRBV20-1
TGCAGTGCACCTTATACAGGGGTCCACAATGAGCAGTTCTTC
CSAPYTGVHNEQFF
>TRBD1|TRBJ2-7|-|TRBV12-3/TRBV12-4
TGTGCCAGCAGTACCCGGGGACAGGGGGCCGAGCAGTACTTC
CASSTRGQGAEQYF
>-|TRBJ2-2|-|TRBV5-1
TGCGCCAGCGTGGGACTGCCGAACACCGGGGAGCTGTTTTTT
CASVGLPNTGELFF
>-|TRBJ1-1|-|TRBV27
TGTGCCAGCAGTTTATCTGGGGGTGAAGCTTTCTTT
CASSLSGGEAFF
>-|TRBJ2-1|-|TRBV21-1
TGTGCCAGCAGCAGATCCGTCCGGGACAGGCTACAAAGTGAGCAGTTCTTC
CASSRSVRDRLQSEQFF
>-|TRBJ2-1|-|TRBV6-4
TGTGCCAGCAGTGACTTGAAGGGCGGCAATGAGCAGTTCTTC
CASSDLKGGNEQFF
>TRBD2|TRBJ2-7|-|TRBV12-3/TRBV12-4
TGCGCCAGCAGGTCACTAGCGGGAGGCCCTTCCTACAATGAGCAGTACTTC
CASRSLAGGPSYNEQYF
>TRBD1|TRBJ1-1|-|TRBV29-1
TGCAGCGGATCGACAGGGGGGAACACTGAAGCTTTCTTT
CSGSTGGNTEAFF
>TRBD1|TRBJ1-1|many|TRBV12-3/TRBV12-4
TGTGCCAGCAGTTTTGAGGGACAGGGAACGAAAGCTTTCTTT
CASSFEGQGTKAFF
>TRBD2|TRBJ2-2|few|TRBV9
TGTGCCAGCAGCGTAGTAGCGGGCGTGAACACCGGGGAGCTGTTTTTT
CASSVVAGVNTGELFF
>-|TRBJ2-3|-|TRBV6-5
TGTGCCAGCAATCGGGGCCTCACAGATACGCAGTATTTT
CASNRGLTDTQYF
>-|TRBJ2-4|many|TRBV7-3
TGTGCCAGCAGCCTCAGTGAGAGAGGATTTCAGTACTTC
CASSLSERGFQYF
>-|TRBJ2-1|many|TRBV15
TGTGCCACCAGCAGAGATCCCGATAGAGGCTCCCGGCAGTTCTTC
CATSRDPDRGSRQFF
>-|TRBJ2-1|many|TRBV7-3
TGTGCCAGCAGCTTATCGGATGAGCAGTTCTTC
CASSLSDEQFF